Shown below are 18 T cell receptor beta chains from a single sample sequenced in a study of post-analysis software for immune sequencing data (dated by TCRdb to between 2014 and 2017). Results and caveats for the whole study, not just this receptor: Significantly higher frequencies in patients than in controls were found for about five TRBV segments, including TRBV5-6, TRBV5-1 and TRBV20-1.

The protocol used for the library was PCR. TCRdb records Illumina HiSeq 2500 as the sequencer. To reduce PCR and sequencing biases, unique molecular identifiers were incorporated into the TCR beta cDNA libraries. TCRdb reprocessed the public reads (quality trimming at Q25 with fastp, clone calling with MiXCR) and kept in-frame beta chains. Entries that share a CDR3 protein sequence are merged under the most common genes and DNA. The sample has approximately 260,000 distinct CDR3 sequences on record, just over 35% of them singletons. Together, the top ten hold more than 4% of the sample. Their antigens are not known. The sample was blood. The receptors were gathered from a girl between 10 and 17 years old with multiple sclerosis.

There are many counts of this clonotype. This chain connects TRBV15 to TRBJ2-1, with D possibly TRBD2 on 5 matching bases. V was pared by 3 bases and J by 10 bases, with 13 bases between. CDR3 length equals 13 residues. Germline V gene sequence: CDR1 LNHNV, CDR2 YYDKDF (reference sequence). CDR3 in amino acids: CATSSGLVAEQFF. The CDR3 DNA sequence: TGTGCCACCAGCAGCGGACTCGTGGCAGAGCAGTTCTTC.

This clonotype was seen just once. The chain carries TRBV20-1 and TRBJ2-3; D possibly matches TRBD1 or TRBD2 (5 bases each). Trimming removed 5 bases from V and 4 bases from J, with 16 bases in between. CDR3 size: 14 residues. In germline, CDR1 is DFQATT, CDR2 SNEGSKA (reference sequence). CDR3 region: CSAPPGTGSDTQYF. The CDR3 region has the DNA TGCAGTGCTCCACCAGGGACGGGATCAGATACGCAGTATTTT.

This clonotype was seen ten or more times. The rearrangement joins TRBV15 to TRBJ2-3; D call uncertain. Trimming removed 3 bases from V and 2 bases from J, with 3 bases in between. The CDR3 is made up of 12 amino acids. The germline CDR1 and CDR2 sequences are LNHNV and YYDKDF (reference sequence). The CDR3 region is CATSRYTDTQYF. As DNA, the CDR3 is TGTGCCACCAGCAGGTACACAGATACGCAGTATTTT.

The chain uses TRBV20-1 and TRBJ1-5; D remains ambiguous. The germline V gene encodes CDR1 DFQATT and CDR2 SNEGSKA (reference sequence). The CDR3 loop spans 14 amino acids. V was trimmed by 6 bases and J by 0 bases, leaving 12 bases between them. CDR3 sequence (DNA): TGCAGTGCCGAGCGTAGAGATAGCAATCAGCCCCAGCATTTT. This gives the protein CSAERRDSNQPQHF.

This CDR3 reads CASGGLSYGYTF. CDR3 sequence (DNA): TGTGCCAGTGGCGGGCTCTCCTATGGCTACACCTTC. This chain links TRBV19 with TRBJ1-2; D gene uncertain. Germline CDR1 reads LNHDA; CDR2 reads SQIVND (reference sequence). Trimming shortened V by 8 bases and J by 4 bases, and 11 bases separated the two germline ends. The CDR3 loop spans 12 amino acids.

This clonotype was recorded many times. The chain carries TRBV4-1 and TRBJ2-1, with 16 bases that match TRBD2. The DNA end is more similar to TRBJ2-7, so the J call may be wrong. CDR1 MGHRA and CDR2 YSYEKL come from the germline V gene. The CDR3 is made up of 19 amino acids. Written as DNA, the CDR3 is TGCGCCAGCAGCCCGGCCGGGACTAGCGGGAGGGGGACCTACAATGAGCAGTACTTC. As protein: CASSPAGTSGRGTYNEQYF.

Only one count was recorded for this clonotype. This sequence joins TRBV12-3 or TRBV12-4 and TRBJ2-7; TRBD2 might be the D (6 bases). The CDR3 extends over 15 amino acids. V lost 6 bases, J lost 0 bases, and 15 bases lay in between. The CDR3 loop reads CASSLRDFTSYEQYF. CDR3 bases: TGTGCCAGCAGCTTAAGGGACTTTACCTCCTACGAGCAGTACTTC.

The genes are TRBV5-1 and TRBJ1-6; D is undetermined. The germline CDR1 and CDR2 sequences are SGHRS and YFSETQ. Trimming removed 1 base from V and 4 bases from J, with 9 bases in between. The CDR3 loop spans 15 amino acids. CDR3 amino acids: CASSLIGNYNSPLHF. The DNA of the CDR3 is TGCGCCAGCAGCTTGATCGGAAATTATAATTCACCCCTCCACTTT. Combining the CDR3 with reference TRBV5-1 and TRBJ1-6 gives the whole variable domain KAGVTQTPRYLIKTRGQQVTLSCSPISGHRSVSWYQQTPGQGLQFLFEYFSETQRNKGNFPGRFSGRQFSNSRSEMNVSTLELGDSALYLCASSLIGNYNSPLHFGNGTRLTVT.

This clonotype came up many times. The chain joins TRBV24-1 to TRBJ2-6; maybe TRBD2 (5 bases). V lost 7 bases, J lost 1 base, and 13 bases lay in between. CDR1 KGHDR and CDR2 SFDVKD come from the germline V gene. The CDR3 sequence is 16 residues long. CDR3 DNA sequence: TGTGCCACCAGCGATCGACGGGGATCTGGGGCCAACGTCCTGACTTTC. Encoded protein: CATSDRRGSGANVLTF.

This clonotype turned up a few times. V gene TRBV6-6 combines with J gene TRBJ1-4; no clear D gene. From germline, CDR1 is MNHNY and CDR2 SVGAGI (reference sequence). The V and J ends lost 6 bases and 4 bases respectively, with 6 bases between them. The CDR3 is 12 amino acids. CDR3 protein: CASRSFNEKLFF. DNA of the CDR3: TGTGCCAGCAGGTCCTTTAATGAAAAACTGTTTTTT.

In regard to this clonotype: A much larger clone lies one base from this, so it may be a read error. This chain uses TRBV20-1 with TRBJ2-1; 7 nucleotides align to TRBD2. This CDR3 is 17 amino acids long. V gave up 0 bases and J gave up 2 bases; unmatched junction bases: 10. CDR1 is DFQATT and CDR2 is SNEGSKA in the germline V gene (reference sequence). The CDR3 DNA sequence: TGCAGTGCTAGAGATTCCTGGGGGGAGGGGCCCTACAATGAGCAGTTCTTC. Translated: CSARDSWGEGPYNEQFF.

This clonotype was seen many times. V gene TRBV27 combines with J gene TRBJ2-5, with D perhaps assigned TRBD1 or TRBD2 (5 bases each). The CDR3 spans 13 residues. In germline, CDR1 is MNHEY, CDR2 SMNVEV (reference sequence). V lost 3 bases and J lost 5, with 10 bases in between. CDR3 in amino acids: CASSFQGAETQYF. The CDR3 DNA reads TGTGCCAGCAGTTTTCAGGGAGCGGAGACCCAGTACTTC.

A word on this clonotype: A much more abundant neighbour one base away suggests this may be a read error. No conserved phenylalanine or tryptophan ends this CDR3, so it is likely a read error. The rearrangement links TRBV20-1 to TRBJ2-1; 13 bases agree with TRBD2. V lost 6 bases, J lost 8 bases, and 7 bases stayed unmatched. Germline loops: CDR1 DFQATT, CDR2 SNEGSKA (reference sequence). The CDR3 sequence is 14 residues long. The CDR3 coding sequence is TGCAGTGCCGGCACTAGCGGGAGGGCGGATGAGCAGTTCTTA. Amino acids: CSAGTSGRADEQFL.

The CDR3 DNA is TGCGCCAGCAGGGGAGCCGGGAACACCGGGGAGCTGTTTTTT. This encodes CASRGAGNTGELFF. This sequence joins TRBV5-1 and TRBJ2-2, with D perhaps matching TRBD2 (5 bases). Germline CDR1 is SGHRS and CDR2 is YFSETQ. The CDR3 contains 14 residues. Trimming stripped 5 bases from V and 1 base from J, with 9 bases between.

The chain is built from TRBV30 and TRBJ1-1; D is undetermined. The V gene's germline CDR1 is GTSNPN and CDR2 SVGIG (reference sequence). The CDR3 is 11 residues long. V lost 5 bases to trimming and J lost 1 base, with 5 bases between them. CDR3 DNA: TGTGCCTGGGGGCGGAACACTGAAGCTTTCTTT. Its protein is CAWGRNTEAFF.

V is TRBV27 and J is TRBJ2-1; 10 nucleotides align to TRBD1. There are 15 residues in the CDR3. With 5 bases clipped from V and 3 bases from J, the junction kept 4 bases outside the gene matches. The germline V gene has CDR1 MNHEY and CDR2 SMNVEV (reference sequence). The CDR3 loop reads CASSVDRGLYNEQFF. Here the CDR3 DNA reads TGTGCCAGCAGTGTAGACAGGGGGCTCTACAATGAGCAGTTCTTC.

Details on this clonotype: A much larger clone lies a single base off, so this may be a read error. CDR3 DNA: TGTGCCAGCAGCTTATCCAGCGCAGATACGCAGTATTTT. Encoded protein: CASSLSSADTQYF. The chain is built from TRBV7-9 and TRBJ2-3; D not certain. Deletions cut 2 bases from V and 4 bases from J, with 7 bases between. The CDR3 is 13 amino acids. The germline gives CDR1 SEHNR, CDR2 FQNEAQ (reference sequence).

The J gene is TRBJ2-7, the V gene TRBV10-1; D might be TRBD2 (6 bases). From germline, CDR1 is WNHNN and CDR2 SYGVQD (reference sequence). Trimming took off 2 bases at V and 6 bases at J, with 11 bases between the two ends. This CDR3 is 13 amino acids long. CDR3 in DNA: TGCGCCAGCAGTGAGAAGGAGGGAGCCGAGCAGTACTTC. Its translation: CASSEKEGAEQYF.